This paragraph covers one T cell receptor beta chain sequence. The target of this receptor is not known. No quality values exist for individual bases; no much larger clone is one base distant. A second Seattle source provided samples from volunteer blood donors who had recovered from COVID-19. The collaborating institutions used their own protocols to collect whole blood in K2EDTA tubes. For TCRbeta analysis, collaborators shipped samples in one of three forms: frozen whole blood, isolated PBMCs, or DNA extracted from either of those sample types. TCRbeta CDR3 regions were amplified from genomic DNA using the immunoSEQ Assay, a bias-controlled multiplex PCR. The study's processing was this. Nucleated cell counts per sample were estimated from amplification of reference gene primers within the assay. Sequence reads were collapsed and filtered to measure the absolute abundance of every unique TCRbeta CDR3 rearrangement. For each sample, productive Simpson clonality was calculated as the square root of Simpson's diversity index across productive rearrangements. TCRdb holds this immuneACCESS table with in-frame rearrangements only. Some clones are missing; in checked studies, unresolved V genes explain under half, and the rest has no known cause. The DNA was the basis for D and trimming; V, J and clone size are from that table. This sample comprises some 270,000 clones, 89% of them detected only once. The ten top clones hold roughly 5% of the sample.

This record belongs to a study of blood T cell repertoires in COVID-19 (dated by TCRdb to the early 2020s). Regarding the study in general: The collaborator samples originated in the United States, Italy and Spain and spanned the acute and convalescent phases of COVID-19. The material from the prospective study consisted of cDNA or gDNA derived from T cells, B-cell-depleted T cells, or PBMCs. Deeply sampled blood TCRbeta repertoires from subjects exposed to, actively infected with, or recovered from COVID-19 were included in the dataset. The repertoires were released in a freely available public database meant as a resource for research on the immune response to SARS-CoV-2. The samples were drawn from two sources: the first 160 participants of the ongoing ImmuneRACE study, and 1,200 or so subjects contributed by 6 global collaborators. A de-identified subject ID, COVID-19 status, age in years and sex were almost always included in the sample metadata. HLA class I and class II types, where available, came from metadata supplied by the sample provider rather than from assay-based typing.

Here is what the overall study found, with its caveats: The amount of clinical and demographic metadata varied by source and participant and was provided uncurated.

Sequencing used peripheral blood. The sequence was obtained from a woman aged 40 to 55 who had recovered from COVID-19.

The nucleotide sequence reads as follows: TGTGCCAGCAGCTTCCCGACCCCGATGGGGCGGGGGGGCCTAGGTGAGCAGTTCTTC. This sequence encodes CASSFPTPMGRGGLGEQFF. The receptor chain draws on TRBV11-2 and TRBJ2-1, and 9 bases in between align with TRBD2. Ends trimmed: V by 3 bases, J by 9 bases; bases unmatched to a gene: 21. The CDR3 has 19 amino acids, counting the end cysteine and phenylalanine. CDR3 DNA is the only sequence kept; it has 57 bases, read in frame from the first base. CDR1 and CDR2 are read off the germline V gene as SGHAT and FQNNGV. Where the CDR3 stops, the reference TRBV11-2 and TRBJ2-1 genes take over; the full variable domain is EAGVAQSPRYKIIEKRQSVAFWCNPISGHATLYWYQQILGQGPKLLIQFQNNGVVDDSQLPKDRFSAERLKGVDSTLKIQPAKLEDSAVYLCASSFPTPMGRGGLGEQFFGPGTRLTVL.